These 26 T cell receptor beta chains were all obtained from the same sample, sequenced in a study of shared clonotypes between healthy human individuals (dated by TCRdb to 2018 to 2021). CD8 naive samples were CD45RO-negative cells positively selected for CCR7, giving a CD45RA+CCR7+ population that excluded TemRA cells. The library was made by the immunoSEQ multiplex PCR assay. Entries here come from immuneACCESS through TCRdb and include only in-frame sequences with V and J called. Some clones fail to appear in such tables; in the studies checked, an unresolved V gene covers under half of the shortfall, and the cause of the remainder is unknown. The table for this sample lists more than 2 million clones; about 95% of them were counted only once. In total, the top ten clones hold roughly 1% of the sample. Specimen: naive CD8+ T cells sorted from blood. The sample's cell subset or site label is to be understood as: CD45RA+CCR7+. Every receptor here comes from a man between 18 and 35 years old in good health.

The chain employs TRBV7-9 and TRBJ1-5, with TRBD1 matching over 11 bases. The CDR3 length is 14 residues. Germline CDR1 SEHNR, CDR2 FQNEAQ (reference sequence). V trimming: 5 bases; J trimming: 6 bases; junction bases outside the gene matches: 3. The DNA of the CDR3 is TGTGCCAGCAGCCCCGGGACAGGGGGTCAGCCCCAGCATTTT. It translates to CASSPGTGGQPQHF.

J is TRBJ1-2 and V is TRBV7-9; D is unresolved. Trimming removed 2 bases from V and 4 bases from J, with 17 bases in between. The CDR3 is 16 residues long. The germline gives CDR1 SEHNR, CDR2 FQNEAQ (reference sequence). CDR3 amino acids: CASSLSAQEILYGYTF. CDR3 coding DNA: TGTGCCAGCAGCTTAAGTGCGCAGGAGATCCTCTATGGCTACACCTTC.

The J gene is TRBJ2-2, the V gene TRBV13; TRBD1 aligns across 9 bases. Unmatched junction bases numbered 3, after V lost 3 bases and J lost 7 bases. The CDR3 length is 14 residues. Germline V lookup: CDR1 PRHDT, CDR2 FYEKMQ (reference sequence). This CDR3 reads CASSLGQGHGELFF. CDR3 bases: TGTGCCAGCAGCTTGGGACAGGGTCACGGGGAGCTGTTTTTT.

The rearrangement links TRBV13 to TRBJ2-1, with D perhaps matching TRBD1 (5 bases). V lost 3 bases to trimming and J lost 6 bases, with 6 bases between them. This CDR3 is 12 amino acids long. Germline V gene data show CDR1 as PRHDT and CDR2 as FYEKMQ (reference sequence). CDR3 coding DNA: TGTGCCAGCAGCTTGACAGCCAATGAGCAGTTCTTC. Its translation: CASSLTANEQFF. The full variable domain, its missing parts supplied by reference TRBV13 and TRBJ2-1, is AAGVIQSPRHLIKEKRETATLKCYPIPRHDTVYWYQQGPGQDPQFLISFYEKMQSDKGSIPDRFSAQQFSDYHSELNMSSLELGDSALYFCASSLTANEQFFGPGTRLTVL.

The CDR3 DNA reads as TGTGCCAGCAGGGAAACGGGTGGCTACGAGCAGTACTTC. Its translation: CASRETGGYEQYF. V is TRBV28 and J is TRBJ2-7; D is unclear. Germline V gives CDR1 MDHEN, CDR2 SYDVKM. The CDR3 contains 13 residues. V was clipped by 6 bases and J by 3 bases, with 12 bases between them.

This clone came up once. The chain combines TRBV7-9 with TRBJ1-3; D perhaps matches TRBD1 (5 bases). The CDR3 runs to 13 residues. Trimming took 7 bases from V and 1 from J, leaving 8 bases between them. The germline gives CDR1 SEHNR, CDR2 FQNEAQ (reference sequence). DNA of the CDR3: TGTGCCAGCACGGACACTTCTGGAAACACCATATATTTT. This sequence encodes CASTDTSGNTIYF.

This chain joins TRBV7-8 and TRBJ1-1, with D uncertain. The germline V gene has CDR1 SGHVS and CDR2 FQNEAQ. Trimming pared 0 bases from V and 7 bases from J, leaving 9 bases between. The CDR3 is 13 amino acids. CDR3 amino acids: CASSLASGDEAFF. CDR3 bases: TGTGCCAGCAGCTTAGCCTCCGGGGATGAAGCTTTCTTT.

J is TRBJ2-1 and V is TRBV5-1, with TRBD2 matching 11 bases. Trimming at V came to 1 base and at J to 4 bases, leaving 4 bases not matched to a gene. The CDR3 spans 16 residues. CDR1 is SGHRS, CDR2 YFSETQ, per germline. Here the CDR3 reads CASSLKLAGGYNEQFF. The DNA of the CDR3 is TGCGCCAGCAGCTTGAAGCTAGCGGGAGGTTACAATGAGCAGTTCTTC.

In regard to this clone: Other DNA sequences in this sample translate to the same CDR3. The DNA for the CDR3 is TGCGCCAGCAGTGAGTCGGGAGGGGACAATGAGCAGTTCTTC. The encoded protein is CASSESGGDNEQFF. This chain connects TRBV10-1 to TRBJ2-1; TRBD2 agrees at 7 bases. The CDR3 length is 14 residues. With 0 bases clipped from V and 5 bases from J, the junction kept 1 base outside the gene matches. Germline CDR1 is WNHNN and CDR2 is SYGVQD (reference sequence).

The chain links TRBV28 to TRBJ1-6; D is possibly TRBD1 (6 bases). V was pared by 6 bases and J by 6 bases, with 15 bases between. The CDR3 covers 15 residues. CDR1 MDHEN and CDR2 SYDVKM come from the germline V gene. CDR3 sequence: CASSELRQANSPLHF. The DNA of the CDR3 is TGTGCCAGCAGCGAACTCCGACAGGCTAATTCACCCCTCCACTTT.

The rearrangement uses TRBV27 and TRBJ1-5, with TRBD1 matching over 8 bases. CDR1 is MNHEY and CDR2 is SMNVEV in the germline V gene (reference sequence). There are 14 residues in the CDR3. The trim removed 5 bases at V and 6 bases at J, leaving 6 bases unmatched. CDR3 sequence (DNA): TGTGCCAGCAGTCTCACAGGGGGTAGTCAGCCCCAGCATTTT. It is translated as CASSLTGGSQPQHF.

The chain has TRBV19 and TRBJ2-7; TRBD1 aligns across 9 bases. CDR3 length: 14 amino acids. Germline trimming cut 7 bases from V and 4 bases from J; bases unmatched to any gene: 8. Per the germline V gene, CDR1 is LNHDA and CDR2 is SQIVND (reference sequence). The DNA of the CDR3 is TGTGCCAGTACCCCCGGGACAGGGAGTTACGAGCAGTACTTC. Translating gives CASTPGTGSYEQYF. The variable domain in full, with the rest retrieved from reference TRBV19 and TRBJ2-7, is DGGITQSPKYLFRKEGQNVTLSCEQNLNHDAMYWYRQDPGQGLRLIYYSQIVNDFQKGDIAEGYSVSREKKESFPLTVTSAQKNPTAFYLCASTPGTGSYEQYFGPGTRLTVT.

This clone has a handful of counts. The chain has TRBV30 and TRBJ1-5, with D possibly matching TRBD1 (6 bases). This CDR3 comprises 13 residues. Trimming removed 2 bases at V and 7 bases at J, with 12 bases between. The germline gives CDR1 GTSNPN, CDR2 SVGIG (reference sequence). Here the CDR3 DNA reads TGTGCCTGGAGTAAGGGGGTCGAGCAGCCCCAGCATTTT. Residues: CAWSKGVEQPQHF.

This chain uses TRBV27 with TRBJ1-5; a weak D match, TRBD1 (6 bases). This CDR3 is built from 16 residues. CDR1 and CDR2 (germline): MNHEY, SMNVEV (reference sequence). V lost 8 bases, J lost 0 bases, and 17 bases lay in between. The CDR3 region is CASLFDGQNSNQPQHF. CDR3 DNA: TGTGCCAGCCTCTTCGACGGACAGAATAGCAATCAGCCCCAGCATTTT.

The chain uses TRBV19 and TRBJ2-1; 11 positions match TRBD2. Trimming at V came to 0 bases and at J to 3 bases, leaving 10 bases not matched to a gene. Germline CDR1 and CDR2: LNHDA and SQIVND (reference sequence). The CDR3 loop spans 19 amino acids. The CDR3 DNA follows: TGTGCCAGTAGTATAGACCGAACAACTAGCGGGAGTAGCTACAATGAGCAGTTCTTC. It specifies CASSIDRTTSGSSYNEQFF. Drawing the rest from reference TRBV19 and TRBJ2-1, the complete variable domain is DGGITQSPKYLFRKEGQNVTLSCEQNLNHDAMYWYRQDPGQGLRLIYYSQIVNDFQKGDIAEGYSVSREKKESFPLTVTSAQKNPTAFYLCASSIDRTTSGSSYNEQFFGPGTRLTVL.

The genes are TRBV6-5 and TRBJ2-7, with D possibly being TRBD2 (5 bases). CDR3 length: 14 residues. V gave up 0 bases and J gave up 6 bases, with 12 bases separating them. Germline CDR1 and CDR2: MNHEY and SVGAGI. For the CDR3, the DNA is TGTGCCAGCAGTTACTCGGGGTCCGGGGTCGAGCAGTACTTC. Its translation: CASSYSGSGVEQYF.

The genes are TRBV10-3 and TRBJ1-1; 7 bases agree with TRBD1. The CDR3 covers 14 residues. The V and J ends lost 6 bases and 5 bases, in that order; junction bases with no gene match: 9. Germline lookup yields CDR1 ENHRY and CDR2 SYGVKD. CDR3 DNA: TGTGCCATCAGGAACCTAACAGGGGTAACTGAAGCTTTCTTT. This codes for CAIRNLTGVTEAFF.

The chain joins TRBV5-1 to TRBJ2-7; D perhaps matches TRBD2 (6 bases). This CDR3 is 14 amino acids long. V was cut by 5 bases and J by 2 bases, with 14 bases left in between. CDR1 SGHRS and CDR2 YFSETQ come from the germline V gene. CDR3 DNA sequence: TGCGCCAGCAGGGTCGGGGGTTTTGCCTACGAGCAGTACTTC. Its translation: CASRVGGFAYEQYF.

The genes are TRBV7-9 and TRBJ2-1, with 11 nucleotides matching TRBD2. The junction had 18 bases not matched to a gene; V was cut back by 11 bases and J by 0 bases. Germline CDR1 SEHNR, CDR2 FQNEAQ (reference sequence). CDR3 length: 19 residues. The CDR3 DNA follows: TGTGCCTCATCCCACGGACTAGCGGGTGAGGGGAGCTCCTACAATGAGCAGTTCTTC. Translating gives CASSHGLAGEGSSYNEQFF.

The V call is TRBV6-1, the J call TRBJ2-7; possibly TRBD2 for D (5 bases). V was clipped by 0 bases and J by 0 bases, with 12 bases between them. The germline V gene has CDR1 MNHNS and CDR2 SASEGT. This CDR3 is 16 amino acids long. CDR3 nucleotides: TGTGCCAGCAGTGAAGCCGGGGAAAAAAGCTCCTACGAGCAGTACTTC. Protein: CASSEAGEKSSYEQYF.

This chain connects TRBV6-1 to TRBJ1-2, with D possibly TRBD1 on 6 matching bases. Trimming took off 1 base at V and 7 bases at J, with 16 bases between the two ends. The germline gives CDR1 MNHNS, CDR2 SASEGT. CDR3 length: 15 amino acids. The CDR3 DNA reads TGTGCCAGCAGTGAAGGCCCGACAGGACCTTTTGGCTACACCTTC. This encodes CASSEGPTGPFGYTF.

The CDR3 DNA sequence: TGCGCCAGCAGCCAAGACGGGACTAGCACCTACGAGCAGTACTTC. Translated: CASSQDGTSTYEQYF. The V call is TRBV4-1, the J call TRBJ2-7; 9 bases are a match to TRBD2. The CDR3 is made up of 15 amino acids. The junction had 2 bases not matched to a gene; V was cut back by 0 bases and J by 2 bases. Germline V lookup: CDR1 MGHRA, CDR2 YSYEKL.

The rearrangement uses TRBV9 and TRBJ2-7; TRBD1 agrees at 11 bases. Germline V CDR1 and CDR2: SGDLS, YYNGEE. The CDR3 covers 13 residues. V dropped 6 bases and J dropped 7; count of bases not matched to a gene: 6. The CDR3 spells CASNPGQGVEQYF. The CDR3 DNA is TGTGCCAGCAACCCGGGACAGGGGGTAGAGCAGTACTTC.

The CDR3 sequence: CASSRPGDTGELFF. The CDR3, as DNA: TGTGCCAGCAGCCGCCCGGGGGACACCGGGGAGCTGTTTTTT. The chain joins TRBV7-8 to TRBJ2-2; possibly TRBD2 for D (6 bases). Trimming took 5 bases from V and 3 from J, leaving 10 bases between them. The CDR3 spans 14 residues. Germline assignment: CDR1 SGHVS and CDR2 FQNEAQ.

V and J are TRBV19 and TRBJ2-3; the D gene is possibly TRBD1 (5 bases). CDR3 length: 14 amino acids. The V gene's germline CDR1 is LNHDA and CDR2 SQIVND (reference sequence). V lost 9 bases to trimming and J lost 5 bases, with 18 bases between them. The CDR3 sequence: CASSGSPNLDTQYF. For the CDR3, the DNA is TGTGCCAGCTCAGGGTCACCAAATTTAGATACGCAGTATTTT.

The chain has TRBV27 and TRBJ2-3; D unresolved. Trimming removed 1 base at V and 1 base at J, with 15 bases between. CDR1 and CDR2 (germline): MNHEY, SMNVEV (reference sequence). This CDR3 is 17 amino acids long. The CDR3 spells CASSLWFESPCTDTQYF. CDR3 DNA: TGTGCCAGCAGTTTATGGTTCGAATCCCCCTGCACAGATACGCAGTATTTT.